Following are 19 T cell receptor beta chains from one sample sequenced in a study of blood T cell repertoires in COVID-19. Some clones are missing from TCRdb's copy, which holds only in-frame ones; the method was immunoSEQ multiplex PCR. The sample has 150,000 to 200,000 clones; under 85% are singletons. Sequenced sample: peripheral blood. These receptors were obtained from a man aged 55-75 years with active or convalescent COVID-19.

The rearrangement joins TRBV9 to TRBJ1-1; no definite D call. Trimming pared 0 bases from V and 1 base from J, leaving 13 bases between. The CDR3 covers 16 residues. Germline-derived CDR1 and CDR2 are SGDLS and YYNGEE. CDR3 coding DNA: TGTGCCAGCAGCGTAGGGAGGGCAGCTCAGAACACTGAAGCTTTCTTT. This encodes CASSVGRAAQNTEAFF.

This CDR3 is CASSQDSGWNQPQHF. CDR3 coding DNA: TGCGCCAGCAGCCAAGATTCGGGTTGGAATCAGCCCCAGCATTTT. The chain links TRBV4-3 to TRBJ1-5; D call uncertain. Germline CDR1 and CDR2: LGHNA and YSLEER. With 0 bases removed from V and 4 bases from J, the gap between germline ends came to 10 bases. The CDR3 covers 15 residues.

This clone was found a few times. The rearrangement links TRBV24-1 to TRBJ2-3; a weak D match, TRBD2 (7 bases). Per germline, CDR1 KGHDR and CDR2 SFDVKD. This CDR3 region has 15 residues. Deletions cut 2 bases from V and 1 base from J, with 9 bases between. The CDR3 sequence is CATSDWGGRTDTQYF. CDR3 in DNA: TGTGCCACCAGTGATTGGGGGGGCCGCACAGATACGCAGTATTTT.

The chain combines TRBV3-1 (or the pseudogene TRBV3-2) with TRBJ1-3, with 8 bases that match TRBD1. The CDR3 extends over 14 amino acids. V was clipped by 3 bases and J by 5 bases; unmatched bases: 3. Germline CDR1 reads LGHDT; CDR2 reads YNNKEL (reference sequence). DNA of the CDR3: TGTGCCAGCAGCCAGGACAGGGAGCGAAACACCATATATTTT. Translating it yields CASSQDRERNTIYF.

The rearrangement joins TRBV2 to TRBJ2-7; a possible D gene is TRBD2 (5 bases). Trimming removed 2 bases at V and 1 base at J, with 9 bases between. Germline loops: CDR1 SNHLY, CDR2 FYNNEI. The CDR3 sequence is 14 residues long. The CDR3 sequence: CASSEFGVSYEQYF. Written as DNA, the CDR3 is TGTGCCAGCAGTGAATTCGGGGTTTCCTACGAGCAGTACTTC.

The chain has TRBV6-5 and TRBJ2-1; D is possibly TRBD1 (5 bases). V dropped 7 bases and J dropped 6 bases, with 16 bases sitting between them. This CDR3 contains 14 residues. Germline CDR1 and CDR2: MNHEY and SVGAGI. CDR3 sequence (DNA): TGTGCCAGCACCCGATCTTCCAGGGCCAATGAGCAGTTCTTC. Its protein is CASTRSSRANEQFF.

This clone was counted a single time. V usage is TRBV7-3 and J usage is TRBJ1-2; D remains unclear. Germline CDR1 is SGHTA and CDR2 is FQGTGA. The CDR3 covers 13 residues. The V end was cut by 2 bases, the J end by 2 bases, with 6 bases between. CDR3 region: CASSLGQNYGYTF. CDR3 in DNA: TGTGCCAGCAGCTTAGGGCAGAACTATGGCTACACCTTC.

In this sample, this clone turned up a few times. The gene calls are TRBV19 and TRBJ1-2; D gene unclear. Germline V gene lookup returns CDR1 LNHDA and CDR2 SQIVND (reference sequence). The CDR3 is 16 amino acids. V lost 7 bases and J 2 bases, leaving 20 bases between the germline ends. DNA of the CDR3: TGTGCCAGTACTTCCCGACGGGGAGGGCCGAACTATGGCTACACCTTC. Translating gives CASTSRRGGPNYGYTF.

The chain combines TRBV7-9 with TRBJ1-2, with 9 bases fitting TRBD1. In germline, CDR1 is SEHNR, CDR2 FQNEAQ (reference sequence). The CDR3 totals 15 residues. Trimming cost V 1 base and J 3 bases; bases outside gene matches: 3. The CDR3, as DNA: TGTGCCAGCAGCTTAGGTCGGGACAGGGACTATGGCTACACCTTC. Protein product: CASSLGRDRDYGYTF.

The chain carries TRBV18 and TRBJ1-1; D call uncertain. Trimming cost V 3 bases and J 1 base, with 3 bases left between them. The CDR3 spans 12 residues. Per germline, CDR1 KGHSH and CDR2 LQKENI. The CDR3, as DNA: TGTGCCAGCTCACCGAGGAACACTGAAGCTTTCTTT. Amino acids: CASSPRNTEAFF.

The chain uses TRBV28 and TRBJ1-2; possibly TRBD1 for D (5 bases). Germline V CDR1 and CDR2: MDHEN, SYDVKM. CDR3 size: 12 residues. V was pared by 7 bases and J by 7 bases, with 13 bases between. CDR3 residues: CASKKAGGGYTF. The CDR3 DNA reads TGTGCCAGCAAGAAGGCCGGGGGTGGCTACACCTTC.

The V call is TRBV7-6, the J call TRBJ2-5, with D perhaps TRBD2 (5 bases). Trimming took off 4 bases at V and 2 bases at J, with 17 bases between the two ends. CDR1 and CDR2 from the germline V gene are SGHVS and FNYEAQ. The CDR3 has 16 residues. CDR3 sequence (DNA): TGTGCCAGCAGCTCCAGTTCAAGCGGCTGGCAAGAGACCCAGTACTTC. Translating gives CASSSSSSGWQETQYF.

This clone was seen only a few times. V and J are TRBV2 and TRBJ2-7; D call uncertain. Trimming stripped 5 bases from V and 7 bases from J, with 6 bases between. This CDR3 contains 10 residues. CDR1 SNHLY and CDR2 FYNNEI come from the germline V gene. CDR3 sequence: CASSWREQYF. CDR3 coding DNA: TGTGCCAGCAGTTGGCGGGAGCAGTACTTC.

The chain uses TRBV4-1 and TRBJ2-7, with D possibly matching TRBD1 (5 bases). The CDR3 is 13 residues long. CDR1 is MGHRA and CDR2 is YSYEKL in the germline V gene. V lost 0 bases and J lost 11, with 14 bases in between. The chain's CDR3 is CASSQEYNRKKYF. As DNA, the CDR3 is TGCGCCAGCAGCCAAGAGTACAACAGGAAAAAGTACTTC.

The chain carries TRBV24-1 and TRBJ1-1, with 7 bases identical to TRBD1. V was pared by 6 bases and J by 3 bases, with 15 bases of the junction left unmatched. The length of the CDR3 is 17 residues. Germline CDR1 KGHDR, CDR2 SFDVKD. The CDR3 loop is CATSRGEIGGQDTEAFF. DNA for the CDR3: TGTGCCACCAGTCGGGGAGAAATAGGGGGCCAGGACACTGAAGCTTTCTTT.

This clone was observed a few times. This rearrangement joins TRBV4-1 to TRBJ1-3; TRBD1 is a possible D gene (5 bases). V was trimmed by 0 bases and J by 1 base, leaving 10 bases between them. Germline CDR1 and CDR2: MGHRA and YSYEKL. The CDR3 sequence is 16 residues long. The CDR3 spells CASSQDGGGSGNTIYF. As DNA, the CDR3 is TGCGCCAGCAGCCAAGATGGGGGAGGGTCTGGAAACACCATATATTTT.

The chain uses TRBV19 and TRBJ1-2; TRBD1 matches at 7 bases. The CDR3 is 13 residues long. Germline lookup yields CDR1 LNHDA and CDR2 SQIVND (reference sequence). V trimming: 1 base; J trimming: 6 bases; junction bases outside the gene matches: 2. Written as DNA, the CDR3 is TGTGCCAGTAGTATAGGAACAGGGGATGGCTACACCTTC. Translated: CASSIGTGDGYTF.

The chain is built from TRBV7-3 and TRBJ2-1; 8 bases match TRBD1. V was clipped by 1 base and J by 1 base; unmatched bases: 3. This CDR3 has 16 amino acids. Germline CDR1 SGHTA, CDR2 FQGTGA. CDR3 in amino acids: CASSLRDRPSYNEQFF. In DNA form, the CDR3 reads TGTGCCAGCAGCTTAAGGGACAGGCCTTCCTACAATGAGCAGTTCTTC.

The chain joins TRBV5-8 to TRBJ2-5; 14 bases are a match to TRBD2. Trimming cost V 4 bases and J 4 bases; bases outside gene matches: 3. Germline CDR1 and CDR2: SGHTS and YDEGEE. There are 15 residues in the CDR3. The CDR3 is CASSRGTSGRETQYF. CDR3 DNA: TGTGCCAGCAGCCGGGGGACTAGCGGGAGAGAGACCCAGTACTTC. Variable domain in full (rest from reference TRBV5-8 and TRBJ2-5): EAGVTQSPTHLIKTRGQQATLRCSPISGHTSVYWYQQALGLGLQFLLWYDEGEERNRGNFPPRFSGRQFPNYSSELNVNALELEDSALYLCASSRGTSGRETQYFGPGTRLLVL.